These 30 T cell receptor beta chains were sequenced from one sample in a study of T-cell memory formation after mild COVID-19. MiXCR, applied by TCRdb to the 5' RACE reads, yields one record per CDR3 protein. The sample holds some 160,000 distinct CDR3 sequences, approximately 13% seen once. Sample: PBMCs or a T cell subset sorted from them (not recorded which). The receptors derive from a man in his late teens or twenties who had mild COVID-19 (a few samples of this study predate the infection). Cell type and time point are not known.

This clonotype has ten or more counts. This sequence joins TRBV20-1 and TRBJ2-7, with 10 bases aligning to TRBD1. The germline V gene encodes CDR1 DFQATT and CDR2 SNEGSKA (reference sequence). CDR3 length: 14 residues. V dropped 6 bases and J dropped 6; count of bases not matched to a gene: 11. CDR3 sequence reads: CSASLGDRGPEQYF. CDR3 DNA: TGCAGTGCCAGCCTCGGGGACAGGGGTCCCGAGCAGTACTTC.

V is TRBV7-2 and J is TRBJ2-4, with 9 bases that match TRBD2. CDR1 is SGHTA and CDR2 is FQGNSA in the germline V gene. The V and J ends lost 5 bases and 11 bases, in that order; junction bases with no gene match: 19. The CDR3 extends over 17 amino acids. The CDR3 region has the DNA TGTGCCAGCAGCCCAATGCTCCATAGCGGGGGTGGTAACGTTCAGTACTTC. Translating gives CASSPMLHSGGGNVQYF. Full variable domain (outside the CDR3, taken from reference TRBV7-2 and TRBJ2-4): GAGVSQSPSNKVTEKGKDVELRCDPISGHTALYWYRQSLGQGLEFLIYFQGNSAPDKSGLPSDRFSAERTGGSVSTLTIQRTQQEDSAVYLCASSPMLHSGGGNVQYFGAGTRLSVL.

The chain carries TRBV20-1 and TRBJ1-1; D may be TRBD1 (5 bases). The CDR3 sequence is 15 residues long. Trimming took 0 bases from V and 1 from J, leaving 12 bases between them. Germline CDR1 DFQATT, CDR2 SNEGSKA (reference sequence). CDR3 protein: CSARESGRGNTEAFF. The DNA for the CDR3 is TGCAGTGCTAGAGAGTCCGGGAGGGGGAACACTGAAGCTTTCTTT.

A few counts support this clonotype. Possible read error: a much larger clone is one base away. V gene TRBV12-3 or TRBV12-4 combines with J gene TRBJ2-7, with D maybe TRBD2 (7 bases). The CDR3 runs 14 residues. Trimming left V 5 bases short and J 5 bases short, with 16 bases between. The CDR3 DNA reads TGTGCCAGCAGTCCGGACGGGGGGCGCCACGAGCAGTACGTC. Translated: CASSPDGGRHEQYV.

The genes are TRBV4-1 and TRBJ2-3; D not certain. Germline lookup yields CDR1 MGHRA and CDR2 YSYEKL. Trimming left V 2 bases short and J 2 bases short, with 8 bases between. The CDR3 spans 14 residues. CDR3 sequence: CASSQPLITDTQYF. CDR3 coding DNA: TGCGCCAGCAGCCAACCCCTCATCACAGATACGCAGTATTTT.

This clonotype was counted only a few times. The J gene is TRBJ1-6, the V gene TRBV19; possible D gene TRBD1, 5 bases. The V and J ends lost 3 bases and 7 bases respectively, with 13 bases between them. The length of the CDR3 is 15 residues. Germline CDR1 is LNHDA and CDR2 is SQIVND (reference sequence). The CDR3 nucleotides are TGTGCCAGTAGTATTGATCGGGGCGGGAATTCACCCCTCCACTTT. Translating gives CASSIDRGGNSPLHF. The full variable domain, rest sourced from reference TRBV19 and TRBJ1-6, is DGGITQSPKYLFRKEGQNVTLSCEQNLNHDAMYWYRQDPGQGLRLIYYSQIVNDFQKGDIAEGYSVSREKKESFPLTVTSAQKNPTAFYLCASSIDRGGNSPLHFGNGTRLTVT.

In this sample, this clonotype turned up a few times. The genes are TRBV4-3 and TRBJ2-1, with D tentatively TRBD1 (6 bases). Trimming removed 4 bases at V and 0 bases at J, with 13 bases between. Germline V gene lookup returns CDR1 LGHNA and CDR2 YSLEER. This CDR3 contains 16 residues. As DNA, the CDR3 is TGCGCCAGCAGCCTGTCCACAGGGAGCTCCTACAATGAGCAGTTCTTC. It translates to CASSLSTGSSYNEQFF.

This clonotype was seen a few times. This chain uses TRBV6-2 or TRBV6-3 with TRBJ2-1; D gene uncertain. Germline V CDR1 and CDR2: MNHEY, SVGEGT. CDR3 length: 14 residues. The ends were cut back, 0 bases at V and 9 bases at J, with 12 bases in the middle. The CDR3 sequence: CASSYSIGGPEQFF. CDR3 DNA: TGTGCCAGCAGTTACTCGATAGGTGGCCCTGAGCAGTTCTTC.

This clonotype has more than one count but fewer than ten. The chain uses TRBV2 and TRBJ2-7; 10 bases are a match to TRBD2. The CDR3 loop spans 15 amino acids. The V segment lost 5 bases and the J segment 3 bases; nucleotides outside the gene matches: 7. Per germline, CDR1 SNHLY and CDR2 FYNNEI. The CDR3 bases are TGTGCCAGCAGTATAAGCGGGGGGGCTTTCTACGAGCAGTACTTC. Encoded protein: CASSISGGAFYEQYF.

This clonotype was detected once. The J gene is TRBJ1-2, the V gene TRBV7-9; D call uncertain. From germline, CDR1 is SEHNR and CDR2 FQNEAQ (reference sequence). V lost 1 base and J 0 bases, leaving 12 bases between the germline ends. The length of the CDR3 is 16 residues. DNA of the CDR3: TGTGCCAGCAGCTTAGTATGGGGAGAAGCTAACTATGGCTACACCTTC. It encodes CASSLVWGEANYGYTF.

In its sample, this clonotype was seen a few times. The V call is TRBV5-6, the J call TRBJ1-1; D remains unclear. The V and J ends lost 4 bases and 4 bases respectively, with 11 bases between them. The CDR3 is 13 amino acids. CDR1 SGHDT and CDR2 YYEEEE come from the germline V gene. The CDR3 nucleotides are TGTGCCAGCAGCGGCGGTTGGGGCACTGAAGCTTTCTTT. It translates to CASSGGWGTEAFF.

The rearrangement joins TRBV5-6 to TRBJ2-7; unclear D gene. The V and J ends lost 1 base and 8 bases respectively, with 13 bases between them. The germline CDR1 and CDR2 sequences are SGHDT and YYEEEE. CDR3 size: 13 residues. CDR3 DNA sequence: TGTGCCAGCAGCTTGCTGGCAGGCGGTAAGCAGTACGTC. Its protein is CASSLLAGGKQYV.

The chain combines TRBV19 with TRBJ1-5; no reliable D call. This CDR3 spans 15 amino acids. V was shortened by 3 bases and J by 3 bases, with 12 bases between the two germline ends. CDR1 LNHDA and CDR2 SQIVND come from the germline V gene (reference sequence). The CDR3 DNA is TGTGCCAGTAGTATCGGCAGGCGCTTCAATCAGCCCCAGCATTTT. This gives the protein CASSIGRRFNQPQHF. Variable domain in full (rest from reference TRBV19 and TRBJ1-5): DGGITQSPKYLFRKEGQNVTLSCEQNLNHDAMYWYRQDPGQGLRLIYYSQIVNDFQKGDIAEGYSVSREKKESFPLTVTSAQKNPTAFYLCASSIGRRFNQPQHFGDGTRLSIL.

In its sample, this clonotype was seen a few times. The genes are TRBV7-2 and TRBJ2-2; 9 bases are shared with TRBD2. CDR1 is SGHTA, CDR2 FQGNSA, per germline. CDR3 length: 16 amino acids. The V gene end was trimmed by 5 bases and the J gene end by 4 bases; junction bases not matched to a gene: 8. The CDR3 DNA is TGTGCCAGCAGCCCCGTGGGACTAGCCGTCACCGGGGAGCTGTTTTTT. Its protein product is CASSPVGLAVTGELFF.

This clonotype was recorded at least ten times. The CDR3: CASSLRTSGGQETQYF. CDR3 in DNA: TGCGCCAGCAGCCTGAGGACTAGCGGGGGTCAAGAGACCCAGTACTTC. The V call is TRBV4-1, the J call TRBJ2-5, with 13 bases aligning to TRBD2. V gave up 4 bases and J gave up 2 bases; unmatched junction bases: 4. CDR3 length equals 16 residues. The germline V gene encodes CDR1 MGHRA and CDR2 YSYEKL.

This chain connects TRBV19 to TRBJ1-2, with D unclear. Germline loops: CDR1 LNHDA, CDR2 SQIVND (reference sequence). The CDR3 covers 16 residues. The V gene lost 7 bases and the J gene lost 4 bases, with 22 bases spanning the gap. In nucleotides, the CDR3 is TGTGCCAGTACCCCCGGCTCGGCAGGTAGTACCTATGGCTACACCTTC. This codes for CASTPGSAGSTYGYTF.

The chain uses TRBV5-4 and TRBJ2-3, with 9 bases fitting TRBD1. J gave up 5 bases and V 4 bases, and 2 bases lay outside the gene matches. This CDR3 spans 13 amino acids. Germline lookup yields CDR1 SGHNT and CDR2 YYREEE (reference sequence). In DNA form, the CDR3 reads TGTGCCAGCAGCCCGGACAGGGGAGATACGCAGTATTTT. Translating gives CASSPDRGDTQYF.

This clonotype was counted a few times. The rearrangement uses TRBV4-2 and TRBJ2-7, with a tentative D call TRBD2 (6 bases). This CDR3 spans 16 amino acids. Trimming shortened V by 0 bases and J by 2 bases, and 14 bases separated the two germline ends. In germline, CDR1 is LGHNA, CDR2 YNFKEQ. The CDR3 DNA sequence: TGTGCCAGCAGCCAAGAGGCTGGACTAAACACCTACGAGCAGTACTTC. As protein: CASSQEAGLNTYEQYF.

Ten or more counts support this clonotype. The chain has TRBV4-3 and TRBJ1-3, with a tentative D call TRBD1 (5 bases). This CDR3 contains 17 residues. Trimming removed 0 bases from V and 3 bases from J, with 15 bases in between. Germline V CDR1 and CDR2: LGHNA, YSLEER. The CDR3 bases are TGCGCCAGCAGCCAAGACACCCGACAGTTATTTGGAAACACCATATATTTT. Its translation: CASSQDTRQLFGNTIYF.

The rearrangement joins TRBV7-9 to TRBJ2-2, with D perhaps TRBD1 (6 bases). CDR1 and CDR2 from the germline V gene are SEHNR and FQNEAQ (reference sequence). The CDR3 totals 14 residues. V gave up 5 bases and J gave up 3 bases, with 10 bases separating them. The CDR3 sequence is CASSGRQDTGELFF. CDR3 DNA sequence: TGTGCCAGCAGCGGTCGACAGGACACCGGGGAGCTGTTTTTT.

V gene TRBV20-1 combines with J gene TRBJ1-1; 10 bases agree with TRBD1. Per germline, CDR1 DFQATT and CDR2 SNEGSKA (reference sequence). There are 19 residues in the CDR3. V gave up 3 bases and J gave up 5 bases; unmatched junction bases: 21. The CDR3 is CSASRFPPGTGVGGTEAFF. The CDR3 region has the DNA TGCAGTGCTAGCAGGTTCCCCCCCGGGACAGGGGTCGGAGGGACTGAAGCTTTCTTT.

In its sample, this clonotype was seen a few times. The V call is TRBV28, the J call TRBJ2-3, with no clear D. V was shortened by 5 bases and J by 4 bases, with 7 bases between the two germline ends. Germline CDR1 is MDHEN and CDR2 is SYDVKM. The CDR3 runs 12 residues. CDR3 DNA sequence: TGTGCCAGCAGTGCGGATTCAGATACGCAGTATTTT. As protein: CASSADSDTQYF.

V gene TRBV7-2 combines with J gene TRBJ1-3; D unclear. V lost 5 bases and J lost 0, with 8 bases in between. CDR3 length: 14 residues. Per the germline V gene, CDR1 is SGHTA and CDR2 is FQGNSA. CDR3 in DNA: TGTGCCAGCAGCATCACAAGCTCTGGAAACACCATATATTTT. Residues: CASSITSSGNTIYF.

This clonotype was observed at least ten times. The chain employs TRBV12-3 or TRBV12-4 and TRBJ1-1, with 7 positions matching TRBD1. This CDR3 is built from 13 residues. Trimming cost V 3 bases and J 4 bases; bases outside gene matches: 2. The DNA of the CDR3 is TGTGCCAGCAGTTTCGACAGGGCCACTGAAGCTTTCTTT. This sequence encodes CASSFDRATEAFF.

This clonotype was detected a few times. V and J are TRBV20-1 and TRBJ1-1; no clear D. The V end was cut by 2 bases, the J end by 1 base, with 11 bases between. The CDR3 loop spans 14 amino acids. Germline assignment: CDR1 DFQATT and CDR2 SNEGSKA (reference sequence). In nucleotides, the CDR3 is TGCAGTGCTAGACGACGGGGAGGGAACACTGAAGCTTTCTTT. This translates into CSARRRGGNTEAFF.

This chain joins TRBV9 and TRBJ1-4; tentatively, D is TRBD1 (5 bases). Germline V gives CDR1 SGDLS, CDR2 YYNGEE. The CDR3 length is 15 residues. Trimming cost V 0 bases and J 2 bases, with 8 bases left between them. The CDR3 DNA reads as TGTGCCAGCAGCGTAGGAGGGACGACTAATGAAAAACTGTTTTTT. This encodes CASSVGGTTNEKLFF.

This clonotype was picked up a small number of times. The chain has TRBV6-6 and TRBJ1-2, with 7 bases that match TRBD1. Looked up from germline, CDR1 is MNHNY and CDR2 is SVGAGI (reference sequence). The V and J ends lost 0 bases and 5 bases, in that order; junction bases with no gene match: 9. This CDR3 is built from 16 residues. The CDR3, as DNA: TGTGCCAGCAGTTACTCGATGGGACAGATCGATTATGGCTACACCTTC. Residues: CASSYSMGQIDYGYTF.

There are many counts of this clonotype. The chain links TRBV29-1 to TRBJ2-1, with D possibly matching TRBD2 (6 bases). Per the germline V gene, CDR1 is SQVTM and CDR2 is ANQGSEA. Trimming removed 6 bases from V and 1 base from J, with 16 bases in between. The CDR3 runs 15 residues. The CDR3 DNA follows: TGCAGCGTCCTACCCCGGAGGGATTCCTACAATGAGCAGTTCTTC. Its translation: CSVLPRRDSYNEQFF.

The chain is built from TRBV5-1 and TRBJ2-2; no definite D call. The V gene's germline CDR1 is SGHRS and CDR2 YFSETQ. Trimming left V 0 bases short and J 7 bases short, with 7 bases between. This CDR3 has 13 residues. This CDR3 reads CASSLDRIGELFF. For the CDR3, the DNA is TGCGCCAGCAGCTTGGATAGGATCGGGGAGCTGTTTTTT. Together with reference TRBV5-1 and TRBJ2-2, the CDR3 gives the full variable domain: KAGVTQTPRYLIKTRGQQVTLSCSPISGHRSVSWYQQTPGQGLQFLFEYFSETQRNKGNFPGRFSGRQFSNSRSEMNVSTLELGDSALYLCASSLDRIGELFFGEGSRLTVL.

The table lists this clonotype with a few counts. This chain links TRBV4-3 with TRBJ1-4; D uncertain. Trimming shortened V by 3 bases and J by 1 base, and 15 bases separated the two germline ends. CDR1 and CDR2 from the germline V gene are LGHNA and YSLEER. CDR3 length: 17 residues. CDR3 DNA: TGCGCCAGCAGCCAGGGCTGGGGTGTTGGAACTAATGAAAAACTGTTTTTT. Translated: CASSQGWGVGTNEKLFF.